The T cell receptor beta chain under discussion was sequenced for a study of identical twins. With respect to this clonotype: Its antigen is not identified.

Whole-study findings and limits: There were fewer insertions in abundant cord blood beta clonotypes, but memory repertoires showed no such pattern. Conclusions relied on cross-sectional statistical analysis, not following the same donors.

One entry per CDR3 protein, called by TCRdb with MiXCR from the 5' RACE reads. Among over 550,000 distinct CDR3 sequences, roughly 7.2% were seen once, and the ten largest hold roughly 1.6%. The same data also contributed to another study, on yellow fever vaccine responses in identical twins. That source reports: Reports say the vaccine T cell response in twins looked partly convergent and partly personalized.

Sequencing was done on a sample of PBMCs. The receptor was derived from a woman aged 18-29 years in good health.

CDR3 region: CAISGGPANQETQYF. CDR3 DNA sequence: TGTGCCATCAGTGGAGGCCCCGCCAATCAAGAGACCCAGTACTTC. The chain carries TRBV10-3 and TRBJ2-5; D ambiguous. The V end lost 4 bases, the J end lost 2 bases, and 14 bases lay between the germline ends. Germline assignment: CDR1 ENHRY and CDR2 SYGVKD. This CDR3 spans 15 amino acids.